This record looks at one TCR beta chain sequence and its context. Its antigen remains unknown. These data originate in a study of pediatric ulcerative colitis. Study results and limitations: Rectal repertoires separated controls, mild-moderate and acute severe colitis. Some T cells in rectal biopsies may come from blood, especially with overt colitis. Ulcerative colitis patients shared more blood-rectal clones than controls.

One to two pinch biopsies were taken from the rectum during colonoscopy. With 1 base clipped from V and 4 bases from J, the junction kept 4 bases outside the gene matches. The length of the CDR3 is 16 residues. The germline CDR1 and CDR2 sequences are MNHEY and SVGAGI. Sequencing used immunoSEQ multiplex PCR; TCRdb keeps in-frame clones, though not all of them. The data hold some 25,000 clones, with approximately 71% observed a single time. This TCR was recovered from a boy under 18 with severe ulcerative colitis. The sequenced sample consisted of gut tissue. This chain joins TRBV6-5 and TRBJ2-2; 9 bases line up with TRBD1. The CDR3 is CASSYFPDRGTGELFF. In DNA form, the CDR3 reads TGTGCCAGCAGTTACTTCCCGGACAGGGGCACCGGGGAGCTGTTTTTT.